This entry lists 20 T cell receptor beta chains sequenced from one sample in a study of T-cell memory formation after mild COVID-19. TCRdb reprocessed the 5' RACE reads via MiXCR and lists one record per CDR3 protein. The sample shows about 250,000 distinct CDR3 sequences, 15% of them seen only once. Sequencing used PBMCs or a T cell subset sorted from them (not recorded which). The origin of the receptors is an adult woman who had mild COVID-19 (a few samples of this study predate the infection). Cell type and time point are not known.

This sequence joins TRBV11-2 and TRBJ2-7; the match to TRBD2 covers 7 bases. This CDR3 contains 16 residues. The germline CDR1 and CDR2 sequences are SGHAT and FQNNGV. V was clipped by 1 base and J by 4 bases; unmatched bases: 10. The CDR3, as DNA: TGTGCCAGCAGCTTAGTAAGCGGGACGGTGGGGTACGAGCAGTACTTC. Amino acid sequence: CASSLVSGTVGYEQYF.

In its sample, this clonotype was seen a few times. The chain carries TRBV5-1 and TRBJ1-2, with unresolved D. The V gene's germline CDR1 is SGHRS and CDR2 YFSETQ. V was cut by 3 bases and J by 1 base, with 10 bases left in between. This CDR3 is 14 amino acids long. The CDR3: CASSSQVDNYGYTF. The CDR3 bases are TGCGCCAGCAGCTCTCAGGTCGATAACTATGGCTACACCTTC. Full variable domain (rest looked up from reference TRBV5-1 and TRBJ1-2): KAGVTQTPRYLIKTRGQQVTLSCSPISGHRSVSWYQQTPGQGLQFLFEYFSETQRNKGNFPGRFSGRQFSNSRSEMNVSTLELGDSALYLCASSSQVDNYGYTFGSGTRLTVV.

The V and J genes are TRBV9 and TRBJ2-1, with 7 bases fitting TRBD1. V shed 0 bases and J 4 bases; nucleotides not matched to a gene: 7. The length of the CDR3 is 16 residues. Germline CDR1 and CDR2: SGDLS and YYNGEE. This CDR3 reads CASSVGGAGGYNEQFF. The CDR3 coding sequence is TGTGCCAGCAGCGTAGGCGGTGCAGGGGGATACAATGAGCAGTTCTTC.

This clonotype has just a few counts. The chain is built from TRBV7-9 and TRBJ2-4; weak D call: TRBD2 (6 bases). V shed 1 base and J shed 9 bases, with 16 bases lying between them. CDR1 is SEHNR and CDR2 is FQNEAQ in the germline V gene (reference sequence). There are 15 residues in the CDR3. The CDR3 region has the DNA TGTGCCAGCAGCTTAGTAGGGGACTCCCAGGCCATTCAGTACTTC. It yields the protein CASSLVGDSQAIQYF.

The chain has TRBV7-3 and TRBJ2-2; 12 nucleotides line up with TRBD2. V lost 5 bases and J lost 8; bases outside the gene matches: 3. Germline V CDR1 and CDR2: SGHTA, FQGTGA. This CDR3 region has 14 residues. This CDR3 reads CASSVGLAGGELFF. DNA for the CDR3: TGTGCCAGCAGCGTCGGACTAGCGGGAGGGGAGCTGTTTTTT.

In its sample, this clonotype was seen a few times. The CDR3 reads CASSYTPVEGGRAYEQYF. The CDR3, as DNA: TGTGCCAGCAGTTACACCCCAGTGGAAGGGGGGAGGGCCTACGAGCAGTACTTC. J is TRBJ2-7 and V is TRBV6-2 or TRBV6-3; D is perhaps TRBD2 (7 bases). V was shortened by 2 bases and J by 2 bases, with 22 bases between the two germline ends. Per germline, CDR1 MNHEY and CDR2 SVGEGT. This CDR3 has 18 residues.

The chain combines TRBV12-3 or TRBV12-4 with TRBJ2-3; D might be TRBD1 (5 bases). This CDR3 is built from 17 residues. The V end lost 8 bases, the J end lost 5 bases, and 26 bases lay between the germline ends. The CDR3 DNA is TGTGCCAGCTCGAAACTAAGGGTCCAGGGCGGTGGAGATACGCAGTATTTT. It codes for CASSKLRVQGGGDTQYF.

This clonotype has just a few counts. The V gene is TRBV29-1, the J gene TRBJ2-2; 7 bases line up with TRBD1. CDR1 is SQVTM and CDR2 is ANQGSEA in the germline V gene. This CDR3 has 14 amino acids. Trimming removed 6 bases from V and 1 base from J; junction bases left unmatched: 5. In nucleotides, the CDR3 is TGCAGCGTCGAGGACAGGCGGAACACCGGGGAGCTGTTTTTT. It translates to CSVEDRRNTGELFF.

This chain links TRBV2 with TRBJ1-1; D may be TRBD1 (5 bases). Trimming stripped 7 bases from V and 1 base from J, with 10 bases between. The germline V gene encodes CDR1 SNHLY and CDR2 FYNNEI. This CDR3 has 13 amino acids. This CDR3 is CASKDTENTEAFF. Written as DNA, the CDR3 is TGTGCCAGCAAGGACACCGAGAACACTGAAGCTTTCTTT.

The chain carries TRBV7-9 and TRBJ1-5, with TRBD1 matching 9 bases. The CDR3 is 14 residues long. V trimming: 8 bases; J trimming: 6 bases; junction bases outside the gene matches: 8. Germline lookup yields CDR1 SEHNR and CDR2 FQNEAQ (reference sequence). As DNA, the CDR3 is TGTGCCAGCGGCCCGGCGGGACAGGGTCAGCCCCAGCATTTT. It translates to CASGPAGQGQPQHF.

The V and J genes are TRBV5-1 and TRBJ2-5, with D tentatively TRBD2 (7 bases). The CDR3 totals 15 residues. The germline CDR1 and CDR2 sequences are SGHRS and YFSETQ. Between the trimmed V and J ends, which lost 4 bases and 5 bases, there was a span of 18 bases. CDR3 amino acids: CASSVQGRGVETQYF. The CDR3 nucleotides read TGCGCCAGCAGCGTGCAGGGGAGGGGAGTTGAGACCCAGTACTTC.

This clonotype was observed a handful of times. The chain couples TRBV12-3 or TRBV12-4 to TRBJ1-3; D is uncertain. Trimming pared 2 bases from V and 0 bases from J, leaving 11 bases between. This CDR3 comprises 16 residues. The CDR3 sequence: CASSLQENHSGNTIYF. As DNA, the CDR3 is TGTGCCAGCAGTTTACAGGAGAACCACTCTGGAAACACCATATATTTT.

This clonotype was detected ten times or more. This chain connects TRBV27 to TRBJ2-1, with 13 bases aligning to TRBD2. This CDR3 is 14 amino acids long. Germline V lookup: CDR1 MNHEY, CDR2 SMNVEV (reference sequence). V trimming: 7 bases; J trimming: 8 bases; junction bases outside the gene matches: 5. The CDR3, as DNA: TGTGCCAGCAAAACTAGCGGGAGGGCCGATGAGCAGTTCTTC. As protein: CASKTSGRADEQFF.

The chain has TRBV3-1 and TRBJ1-1, with D tentatively TRBD1 (5 bases). This CDR3 spans 12 amino acids. Germline CDR1 reads LGHDT; CDR2 reads YNNKEL (reference sequence). V lost 4 bases and J 7 bases, leaving 10 bases between the germline ends. Written as DNA, the CDR3 is TGTGCCAGCAGCCTCGAGGGGAGTGAAGCTTTCTTT. Translated, it gives CASSLEGSEAFF. Drawing the rest from reference TRBV3-1 and TRBJ1-1, the complete variable domain is DTAVSQTPKYLVTQMGNDKSIKCEQNLGHDTMYWYKQDSKKFLKIMFSYNNKELIINETVPNRFSPKSPDKAHLNLHINSLELGDSAVYFCASSLEGSEAFFGQGTRLTVV.

This clonotype has a single count. The genes are TRBV18 and TRBJ2-3; a weak D match, TRBD2 (5 bases). V dropped 5 bases and J dropped 1 base, with 19 bases sitting between them. Germline V gives CDR1 KGHSH, CDR2 LQKENI. The CDR3 totals 17 residues. The CDR3 here is CASSSSYSARGTDTQYF. As DNA, the CDR3 is TGTGCCAGCTCATCGTCCTATAGCGCCCGGGGCACAGATACGCAGTATTTT.

CDR3 bases: TGCGCCAGCACTAGCGGGGGGGCCCCTCCGCTGTTTTTT. The encoded protein is CASTSGGAPPLFF. This sequence joins TRBV10-2 and TRBJ2-2; 12 bases are a match to TRBD2. The germline CDR1 and CDR2 sequences are WSHSY and SAAADI. J was trimmed by 13 bases and V by 7 bases; bases with no gene match: 7. The CDR3 consists of 13 residues.

CDR3 DNA sequence: TGTGCCAGCAGCCAAGAGGGCGAGGGTTTCTACGAGCAGTACTTC. This gives the protein CASSQEGEGFYEQYF. The rearrangement joins TRBV14 to TRBJ2-7, with D perhaps matching TRBD2 (5 bases). Germline CDR1 reads SGHDN; CDR2 reads FVKESK. V was shortened by 0 bases and J by 3 bases, with 12 bases between the two germline ends. This CDR3 spans 15 amino acids.

The rearrangement uses TRBV25-1 and TRBJ2-3, with D possibly TRBD2 on 6 matching bases. CDR3 length equals 15 residues. Trimming took 3 bases from V and 4 from J, leaving 14 bases between them. The germline V gene has CDR1 MGHDK and CDR2 SYGVNS. CDR3: CASSDPGSSADTQYF. In DNA form, the CDR3 reads TGTGCCAGCAGTGACCCCGGGAGCAGCGCAGATACGCAGTATTTT. The full variable domain, with the rest looked up from reference TRBV25-1 and TRBJ2-3, is EADIYQTPRYLVIGTGKKITLECSQTMGHDKMYWYQQDPGMELHLIHYSYGVNSTEKGDLSSESTVSRIRTEHFPLTLESARPSHTSQYLCASSDPGSSADTQYFGPGTRLTVL.

This clonotype has a handful of counts. V gene TRBV24-1 combines with J gene TRBJ1-5; 9 nucleotides agree with TRBD1. J lost 6 bases, V lost 3 bases, and 5 bases had no gene match. Germline CDR1 is KGHDR and CDR2 is SFDVKD. CDR3 length equals 15 residues. The CDR3 sequence: CATSDMTGGGQPQHF. The CDR3 DNA reads TGTGCCACCAGTGATATGACAGGGGGAGGTCAGCCCCAGCATTTT.

This clonotype came up a few times. The gene calls are TRBV4-1 and TRBJ2-1, with D perhaps being TRBD1 or TRBD2 (6 bases each). Germline lookup yields CDR1 MGHRA and CDR2 YSYEKL. V lost 0 bases to trimming and J lost 6 bases, with 15 bases between them. The CDR3 is 16 residues long. CDR3 sequence (DNA): TGCGCCAGCAGCCAAGACGGAAGGGGGGACGGCAATGAGCAGTTCTTC. Protein: CASSQDGRGDGNEQFF.